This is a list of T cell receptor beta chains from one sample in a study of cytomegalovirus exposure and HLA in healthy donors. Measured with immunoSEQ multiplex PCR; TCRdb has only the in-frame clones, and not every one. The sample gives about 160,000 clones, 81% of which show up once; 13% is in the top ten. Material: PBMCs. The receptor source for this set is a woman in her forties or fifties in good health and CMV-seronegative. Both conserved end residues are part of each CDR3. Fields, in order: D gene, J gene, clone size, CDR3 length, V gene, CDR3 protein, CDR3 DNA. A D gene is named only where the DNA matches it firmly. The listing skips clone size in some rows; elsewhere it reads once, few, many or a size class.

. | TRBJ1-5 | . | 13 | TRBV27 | CASRMREMQPQHF | TGTGCCAGCAGGATGAGGGAAATGCAGCCCCAGCATTTT
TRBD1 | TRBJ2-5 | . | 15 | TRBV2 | CASSGTGGILETQYF | TGTGCCAGCAGTGGGACAGGGGGCATATTAGAGACCCAGTACTTC
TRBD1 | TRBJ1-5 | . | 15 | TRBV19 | CASSETGGTIQPQHF | TGTGCCAGTAGTGAGACAGGGGGCACTATTCAGCCCCAGCATTTT
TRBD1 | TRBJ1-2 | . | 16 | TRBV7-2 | CASSTPGQGLNYGYTF | TGTGCCAGCAGCACCCCCGGACAGGGACTAAACTATGGCTACACCTTC
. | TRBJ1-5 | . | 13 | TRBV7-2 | CASRGEGVQPQHF | TGTGCCAGCAGAGGAGAGGGAGTCCAGCCCCAGCATTTT
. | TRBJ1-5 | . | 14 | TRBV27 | CASSLGAGEQPQHF | TGTGCCAGCAGTTTGGGGGCCGGGGAGCAGCCCCAGCATTTT
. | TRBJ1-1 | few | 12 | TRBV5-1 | CASSLGQAEAFF | TGCGCCAGCAGCTTGGGACAGGCAGAAGCTTTCTTT
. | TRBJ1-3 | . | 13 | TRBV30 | CAWSHNSGNTIYF | TGTGCCTGGAGTCATAACAGTGGAAACACCATATATTTT
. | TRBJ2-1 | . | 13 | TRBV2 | CASSDFRHNGQFF | TGTGCCAGCAGTGATTTTCGCCACAATGGGCAGTTCTTC
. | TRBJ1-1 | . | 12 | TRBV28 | CASNVRSLTAFF | TGTGCCAGCAACGTACGGAGCCTTACGGCTTTCTTT
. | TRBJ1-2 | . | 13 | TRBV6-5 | CASKESGGGGYTF | TGTGCCAGTAAAGAGTCGGGGGGAGGCGGCTACACCTTC
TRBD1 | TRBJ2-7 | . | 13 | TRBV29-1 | CSAGTGEAYEQYF | TGCAGCGCTGGGACAGGGGAAGCCTACGAGCAGTACTTC
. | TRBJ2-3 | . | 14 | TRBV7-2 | CASSLAQAPYTQYF | TGTGCCAGCAGCTTAGCGCAGGCCCCCTATACGCAGTATTTT
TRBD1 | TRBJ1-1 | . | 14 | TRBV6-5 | CASSPPGQGSEAFF | TGTGCCAGCAGTCCTCCGGGACAGGGGTCTGAAGCTTTCTTT
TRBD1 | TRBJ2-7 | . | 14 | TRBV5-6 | CASSFGQGTYEQYF | TGTGCCAGCAGCTTCGGACAGGGAACCTACGAGCAGTACTTC
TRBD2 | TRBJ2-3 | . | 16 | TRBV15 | CATSWIGGGSTDTQYF | TGTGCCACCAGCTGGATAGGCGGGGGGTCGACAGATACGCAGTATTTT
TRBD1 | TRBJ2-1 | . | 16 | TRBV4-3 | CASSQEIRTGRLEQFF | TGCGCCAGCAGCCAAGAAATACGGACAGGGAGGCTTGAGCAGTTCTTC
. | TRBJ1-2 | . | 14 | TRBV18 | CASSPPGGYYGYTF | TGTGCCAGCTCACCACCGGGGGGTTACTATGGCTACACCTTC
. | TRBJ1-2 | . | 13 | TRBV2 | CASGRGGGSGYTF | TGTGCCAGCGGACGAGGGGGGGGCTCTGGCTACACCTTC
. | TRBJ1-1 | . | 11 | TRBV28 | CASRVDYEAFF | TGTGCCAGCCGGGTTGATTATGAAGCTTTCTTT
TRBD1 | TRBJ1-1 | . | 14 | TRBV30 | CAWSTRQGDTEAFF | TGTGCCTGGAGTACTCGTCAGGGGGACACTGAAGCTTTCTTT
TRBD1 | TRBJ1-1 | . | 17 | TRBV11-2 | CASSSPLRTGRETEAFF | TGTGCCAGCAGCTCCCCCTTAAGGACAGGGCGAGAAACTGAAGCTTTCTTT
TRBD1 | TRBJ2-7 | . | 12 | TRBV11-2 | CASGDRTYEQYF | TGTGCCAGCGGGGACAGGACCTACGAGCAGTACTTC
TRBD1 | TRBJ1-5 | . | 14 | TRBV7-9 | CASSLDRGGQPQHF | TGTGCCAGCAGCTTAGACAGGGGCGGTCAGCCCCAGCATTTT
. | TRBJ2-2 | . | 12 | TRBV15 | CATSRPGGELFF | TGTGCCACCAGCAGACCGGGCGGGGAGCTGTTTTTT
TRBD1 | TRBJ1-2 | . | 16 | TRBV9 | CASSVGGQLYESGYTF | TGTGCCAGCAGCGTAGGGGGACAGCTCTATGAGTCGGGCTACACCTTC
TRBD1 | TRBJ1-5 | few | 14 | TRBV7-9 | CASSFSTGNQPQHF | TGTGCCAGCAGCTTTTCGACAGGGAATCAGCCCCAGCATTTT
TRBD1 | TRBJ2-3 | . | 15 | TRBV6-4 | CASSDSGQGSDTQYF | TGTGCCAGCAGTGACTCGGGACAGGGGTCAGATACGCAGTATTTT
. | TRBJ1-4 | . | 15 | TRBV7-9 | CASSQNLAANEKLFF | TGTGCCAGCAGCCAAAACTTAGCAGCTAATGAAAAACTGTTTTTT
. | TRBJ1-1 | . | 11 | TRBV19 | CASLQYTEAFF | TGTGCCAGTCTCCAGTACACTGAAGCTTTCTTT
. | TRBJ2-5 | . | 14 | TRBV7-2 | CASSPGSFQETQYF | TGTGCCAGCAGCCCAGGTTCGTTCCAAGAGACCCAGTACTTC
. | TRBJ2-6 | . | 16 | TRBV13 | CASSLGPYSGANVLTF | TGTGCCAGCAGCCTAGGGCCCTACTCTGGGGCCAACGTCCTGACTTTC
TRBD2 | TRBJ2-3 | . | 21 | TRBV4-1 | CASSQGGLAGVIPSSTDTQYF | TGCGCCAGCAGCCAGGGGGGACTAGCGGGAGTTATACCCTCTAGCACAGATACGCAGTATTTT
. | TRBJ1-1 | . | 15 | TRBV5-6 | CASSFGEGVGTEAFF | TGTGCCAGCAGCTTTGGCGAGGGGGTCGGGACTGAAGCTTTCTTT
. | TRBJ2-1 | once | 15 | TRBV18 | CASSPPRVSYNEQFF | TGTGCCAGCTCACCACCGCGGGTTTCCTACAATGAGCAGTTCTTC
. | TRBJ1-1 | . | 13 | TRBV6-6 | CASKTQGATEAFF | TGTGCCAGCAAAACACAGGGAGCCACTGAAGCTTTCTTT
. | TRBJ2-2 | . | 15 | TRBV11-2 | CASSLDPGVAGELFF | TGTGCCAGCAGCTTAGACCCCGGGGTTGCCGGGGAGCTGTTTTTT
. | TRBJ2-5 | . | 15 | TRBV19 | CASSIDTPRQETQYF | TGTGCCAGTAGTATTGATACTCCGCGGCAAGAGACCCAGTACTTC
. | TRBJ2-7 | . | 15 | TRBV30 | CAWSVIRGDPYEQYF | TGTGCCTGGAGTGTAATCAGGGGTGATCCCTACGAGCAGTACTTC
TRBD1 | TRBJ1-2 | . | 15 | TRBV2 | CASRVDKGAGVGYTF | TGTGCCAGCAGGGTCGACAAGGGGGCCGGGGTTGGCTACACCTTC
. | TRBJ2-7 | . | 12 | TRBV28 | CASSDGGYEQYF | TGTGCCAGCAGTGACGGGGGCTACGAGCAGTACTTC
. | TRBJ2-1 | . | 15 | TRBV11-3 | CASSLEGAGSNEQFF | TGTGCCAGCAGCTTGGAAGGGGCAGGTAGCAATGAGCAGTTCTTC